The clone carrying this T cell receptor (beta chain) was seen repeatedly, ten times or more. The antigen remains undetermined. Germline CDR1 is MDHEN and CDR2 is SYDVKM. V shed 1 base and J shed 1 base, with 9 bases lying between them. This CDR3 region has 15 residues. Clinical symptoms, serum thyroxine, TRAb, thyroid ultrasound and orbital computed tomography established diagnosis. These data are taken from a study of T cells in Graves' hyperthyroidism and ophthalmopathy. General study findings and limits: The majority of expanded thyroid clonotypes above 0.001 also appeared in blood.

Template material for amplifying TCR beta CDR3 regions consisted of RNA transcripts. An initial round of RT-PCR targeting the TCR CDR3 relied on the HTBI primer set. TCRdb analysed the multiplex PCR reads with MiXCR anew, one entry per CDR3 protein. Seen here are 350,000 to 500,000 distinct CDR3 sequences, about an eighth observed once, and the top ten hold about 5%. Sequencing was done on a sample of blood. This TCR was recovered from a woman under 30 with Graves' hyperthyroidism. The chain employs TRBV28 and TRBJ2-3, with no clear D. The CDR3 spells CASSLFLERTDTQYF. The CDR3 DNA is TGTGCCAGCAGTTTATTTTTGGAGCGCACAGATACGCAGTATTTT.